This T cell receptor (beta chain) was profiled in a study of neurological immune-mediated disorders. Study outcomes and limitations: TCR-beta repertoires seemed private in all groups, with no expanded CDR3 amino acid sequences shared. Repertoires from 18 of 34 multiple sclerosis patients grouped phylogenetically into a related-CDR3 cluster, suggesting a possible signature.

The CDR3 spans 14 residues. Per the germline V gene, CDR1 is KGHDR and CDR2 is SFDVKD. Unmatched junction bases numbered 8, after V lost 7 bases and J lost 7 bases. This clonotype was detected ten times or more. Antigen specificity is unknown. TCRdb reprocessed the 5' RACE reads via MiXCR and lists one record per CDR3 protein. The data hold 45,000 to 55,000 distinct CDR3 sequences, with roughly 3.8% observed a single time. The chain is built from TRBV24-1 and TRBJ1-5, with 8 bases aligning to TRBD1. The receptor was derived from a man in his fifties or sixties with multiple sclerosis. The sequenced material came from PBMCs. The CDR3 loop is CATRRDRRGQPQHF. The CDR3 DNA is TGTGCCACCAGGAGGGACAGGAGAGGCCAGCCCCAGCATTTT.